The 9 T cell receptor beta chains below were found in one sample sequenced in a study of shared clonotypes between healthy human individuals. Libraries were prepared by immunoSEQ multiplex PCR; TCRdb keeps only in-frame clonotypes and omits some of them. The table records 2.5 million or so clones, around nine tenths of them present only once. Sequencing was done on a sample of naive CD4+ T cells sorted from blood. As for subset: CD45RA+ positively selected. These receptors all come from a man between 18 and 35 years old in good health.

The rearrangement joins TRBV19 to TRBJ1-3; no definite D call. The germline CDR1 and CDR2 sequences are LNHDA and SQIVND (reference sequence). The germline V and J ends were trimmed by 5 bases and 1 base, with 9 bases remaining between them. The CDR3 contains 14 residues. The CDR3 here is CASSASRSGNTIYF. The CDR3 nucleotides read TGTGCCAGTAGTGCCTCAAGATCTGGAAACACCATATATTTT. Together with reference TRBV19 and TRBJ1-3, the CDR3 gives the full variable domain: DGGITQSPKYLFRKEGQNVTLSCEQNLNHDAMYWYRQDPGQGLRLIYYSQIVNDFQKGDIAEGYSVSREKKESFPLTVTSAQKNPTAFYLCASSASRSGNTIYFGEGSWLTVV.

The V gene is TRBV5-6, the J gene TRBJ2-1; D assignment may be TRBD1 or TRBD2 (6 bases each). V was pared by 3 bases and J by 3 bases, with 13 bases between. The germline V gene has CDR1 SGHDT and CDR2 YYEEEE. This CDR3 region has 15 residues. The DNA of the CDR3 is TGTGCCAGCAGCTGGGGGCGGGGACACTACAATGAGCAGTTCTTC. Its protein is CASSWGRGHYNEQFF.

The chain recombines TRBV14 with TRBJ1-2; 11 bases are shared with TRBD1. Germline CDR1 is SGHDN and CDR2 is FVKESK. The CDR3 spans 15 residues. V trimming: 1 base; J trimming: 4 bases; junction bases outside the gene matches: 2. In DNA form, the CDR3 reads TGTGCCAGCAGCCAAGGGGGACAGGGGGTCTATGGCTACACCTTC. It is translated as CASSQGGQGVYGYTF. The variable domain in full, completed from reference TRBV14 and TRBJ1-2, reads EAGVTQFPSHSVIEKGQTVTLRCDPISGHDNLYWYRRVMGKEIKFLLHFVKESKQDESGMPNNRFLAERTGGTYSTLKVQPAELEDSGVYFCASSQGGQGVYGYTFGSGTRLTVV.

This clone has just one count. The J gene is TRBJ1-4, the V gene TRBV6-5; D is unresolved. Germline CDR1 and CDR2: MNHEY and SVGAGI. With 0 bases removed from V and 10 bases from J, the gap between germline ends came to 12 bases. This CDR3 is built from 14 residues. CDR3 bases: TGTGCCAGCAGTTACTCACTTGTCGAAGGAAAACTGTTTTTT. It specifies CASSYSLVEGKLFF.

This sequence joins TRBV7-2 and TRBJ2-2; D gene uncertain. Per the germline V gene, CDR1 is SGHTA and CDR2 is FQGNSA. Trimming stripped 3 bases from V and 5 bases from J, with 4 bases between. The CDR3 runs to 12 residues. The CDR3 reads CASSFLTGELFF. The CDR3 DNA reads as TGTGCCAGCAGCTTCCTTACCGGGGAGCTGTTTTTT.

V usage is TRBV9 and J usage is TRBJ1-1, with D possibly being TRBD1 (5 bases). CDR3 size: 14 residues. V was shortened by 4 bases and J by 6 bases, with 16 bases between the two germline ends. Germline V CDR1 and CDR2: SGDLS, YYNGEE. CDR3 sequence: CASSTGQAVAEAFF. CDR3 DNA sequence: TGTGCCAGCAGCACGGGGCAGGCGGTGGCTGAAGCTTTCTTT.

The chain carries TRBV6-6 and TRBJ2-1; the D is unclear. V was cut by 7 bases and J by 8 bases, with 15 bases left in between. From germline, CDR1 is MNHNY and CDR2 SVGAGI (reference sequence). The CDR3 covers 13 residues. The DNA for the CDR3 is TGTGCCAGCACCGGACCGCGGATGGATGAGCAGTTCTTC. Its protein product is CASTGPRMDEQFF.

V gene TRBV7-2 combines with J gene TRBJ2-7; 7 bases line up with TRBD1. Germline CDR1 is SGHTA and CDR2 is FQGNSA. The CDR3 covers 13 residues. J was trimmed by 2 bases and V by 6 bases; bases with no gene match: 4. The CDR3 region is CASSRGLTYEQYF. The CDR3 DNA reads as TGTGCCAGCAGTAGGGGGCTTACCTACGAGCAGTACTTC.

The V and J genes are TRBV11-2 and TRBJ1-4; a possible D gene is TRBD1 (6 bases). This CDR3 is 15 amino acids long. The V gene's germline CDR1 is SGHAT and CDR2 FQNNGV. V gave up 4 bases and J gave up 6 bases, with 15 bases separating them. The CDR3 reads CASSYAATGDEKLFF. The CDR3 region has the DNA TGTGCCAGCAGCTATGCCGCGACAGGAGATGAAAAACTGTTTTTT.